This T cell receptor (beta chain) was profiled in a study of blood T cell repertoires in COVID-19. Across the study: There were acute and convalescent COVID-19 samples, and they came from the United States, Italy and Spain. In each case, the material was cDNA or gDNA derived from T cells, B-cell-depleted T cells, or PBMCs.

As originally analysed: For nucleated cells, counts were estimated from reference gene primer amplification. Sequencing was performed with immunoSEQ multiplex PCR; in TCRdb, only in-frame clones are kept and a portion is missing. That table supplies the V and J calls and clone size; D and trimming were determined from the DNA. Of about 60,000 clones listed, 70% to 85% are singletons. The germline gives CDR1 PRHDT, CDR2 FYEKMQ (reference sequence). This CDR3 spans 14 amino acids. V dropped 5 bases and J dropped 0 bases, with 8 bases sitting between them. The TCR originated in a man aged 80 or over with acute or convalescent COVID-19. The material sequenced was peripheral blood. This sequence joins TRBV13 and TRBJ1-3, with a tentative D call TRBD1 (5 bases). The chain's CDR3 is CASSQTVSGNTIYF. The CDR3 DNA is TGTGCCAGCAGCCAGACAGTCTCTGGAAACACCATATATTTT. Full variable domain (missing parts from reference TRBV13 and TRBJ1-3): AAGVIQSPRHLIKEKRETATLKCYPIPRHDTVYWYQQGPGQDPQFLISFYEKMQSDKGSIPDRFSAQQFSDYHSELNMSSLELGDSALYFCASSQTVSGNTIYFGEGSWLTVV.